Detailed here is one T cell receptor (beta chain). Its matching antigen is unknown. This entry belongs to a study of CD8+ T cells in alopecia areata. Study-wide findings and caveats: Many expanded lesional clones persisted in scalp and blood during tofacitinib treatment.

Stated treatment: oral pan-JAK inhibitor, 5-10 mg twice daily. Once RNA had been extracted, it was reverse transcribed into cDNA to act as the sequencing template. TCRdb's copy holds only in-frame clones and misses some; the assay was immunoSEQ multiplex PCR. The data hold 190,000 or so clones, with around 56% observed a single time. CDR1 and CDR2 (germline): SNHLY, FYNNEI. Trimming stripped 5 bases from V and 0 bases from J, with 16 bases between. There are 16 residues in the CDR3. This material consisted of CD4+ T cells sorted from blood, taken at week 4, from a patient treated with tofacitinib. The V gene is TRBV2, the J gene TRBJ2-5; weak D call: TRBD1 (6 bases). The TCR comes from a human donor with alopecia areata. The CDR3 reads CASSTSLQGYQETQYF. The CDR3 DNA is TGTGCCAGCAGTACCAGCCTACAGGGATACCAAGAGACCCAGTACTTC.